This TCR beta chain derives from a study of T cell changes during pregnancy in multiple sclerosis. The protocol was immunoSEQ multiplex PCR, while the TCRdb copy is restricted to in-frame clones and leaves out a portion. This table holds 45,000 to 50,000 clones, more than 90% found once. Germline V gene lookup returns CDR1 SGHAT and CDR2 FQNNGV. The V end was cut by 1 base, the J end by 1 base, with 13 bases between. The CDR3 length is 16 residues. This specimen was CD8+ T cells from peripheral blood mononuclear cells, taken after pregnancy. J is TRBJ1-1 and V is TRBV11-2; D remains unclear. This clonotype was obtained from a female donor with multiple sclerosis, enrolled in a pregnancy study. CDR3 coding DNA: TGTGCCAGCAGCTTAGGGACTCAAAGTTCGAACACTGAAGCTTTCTTT. It specifies CASSLGTQSSNTEAFF.